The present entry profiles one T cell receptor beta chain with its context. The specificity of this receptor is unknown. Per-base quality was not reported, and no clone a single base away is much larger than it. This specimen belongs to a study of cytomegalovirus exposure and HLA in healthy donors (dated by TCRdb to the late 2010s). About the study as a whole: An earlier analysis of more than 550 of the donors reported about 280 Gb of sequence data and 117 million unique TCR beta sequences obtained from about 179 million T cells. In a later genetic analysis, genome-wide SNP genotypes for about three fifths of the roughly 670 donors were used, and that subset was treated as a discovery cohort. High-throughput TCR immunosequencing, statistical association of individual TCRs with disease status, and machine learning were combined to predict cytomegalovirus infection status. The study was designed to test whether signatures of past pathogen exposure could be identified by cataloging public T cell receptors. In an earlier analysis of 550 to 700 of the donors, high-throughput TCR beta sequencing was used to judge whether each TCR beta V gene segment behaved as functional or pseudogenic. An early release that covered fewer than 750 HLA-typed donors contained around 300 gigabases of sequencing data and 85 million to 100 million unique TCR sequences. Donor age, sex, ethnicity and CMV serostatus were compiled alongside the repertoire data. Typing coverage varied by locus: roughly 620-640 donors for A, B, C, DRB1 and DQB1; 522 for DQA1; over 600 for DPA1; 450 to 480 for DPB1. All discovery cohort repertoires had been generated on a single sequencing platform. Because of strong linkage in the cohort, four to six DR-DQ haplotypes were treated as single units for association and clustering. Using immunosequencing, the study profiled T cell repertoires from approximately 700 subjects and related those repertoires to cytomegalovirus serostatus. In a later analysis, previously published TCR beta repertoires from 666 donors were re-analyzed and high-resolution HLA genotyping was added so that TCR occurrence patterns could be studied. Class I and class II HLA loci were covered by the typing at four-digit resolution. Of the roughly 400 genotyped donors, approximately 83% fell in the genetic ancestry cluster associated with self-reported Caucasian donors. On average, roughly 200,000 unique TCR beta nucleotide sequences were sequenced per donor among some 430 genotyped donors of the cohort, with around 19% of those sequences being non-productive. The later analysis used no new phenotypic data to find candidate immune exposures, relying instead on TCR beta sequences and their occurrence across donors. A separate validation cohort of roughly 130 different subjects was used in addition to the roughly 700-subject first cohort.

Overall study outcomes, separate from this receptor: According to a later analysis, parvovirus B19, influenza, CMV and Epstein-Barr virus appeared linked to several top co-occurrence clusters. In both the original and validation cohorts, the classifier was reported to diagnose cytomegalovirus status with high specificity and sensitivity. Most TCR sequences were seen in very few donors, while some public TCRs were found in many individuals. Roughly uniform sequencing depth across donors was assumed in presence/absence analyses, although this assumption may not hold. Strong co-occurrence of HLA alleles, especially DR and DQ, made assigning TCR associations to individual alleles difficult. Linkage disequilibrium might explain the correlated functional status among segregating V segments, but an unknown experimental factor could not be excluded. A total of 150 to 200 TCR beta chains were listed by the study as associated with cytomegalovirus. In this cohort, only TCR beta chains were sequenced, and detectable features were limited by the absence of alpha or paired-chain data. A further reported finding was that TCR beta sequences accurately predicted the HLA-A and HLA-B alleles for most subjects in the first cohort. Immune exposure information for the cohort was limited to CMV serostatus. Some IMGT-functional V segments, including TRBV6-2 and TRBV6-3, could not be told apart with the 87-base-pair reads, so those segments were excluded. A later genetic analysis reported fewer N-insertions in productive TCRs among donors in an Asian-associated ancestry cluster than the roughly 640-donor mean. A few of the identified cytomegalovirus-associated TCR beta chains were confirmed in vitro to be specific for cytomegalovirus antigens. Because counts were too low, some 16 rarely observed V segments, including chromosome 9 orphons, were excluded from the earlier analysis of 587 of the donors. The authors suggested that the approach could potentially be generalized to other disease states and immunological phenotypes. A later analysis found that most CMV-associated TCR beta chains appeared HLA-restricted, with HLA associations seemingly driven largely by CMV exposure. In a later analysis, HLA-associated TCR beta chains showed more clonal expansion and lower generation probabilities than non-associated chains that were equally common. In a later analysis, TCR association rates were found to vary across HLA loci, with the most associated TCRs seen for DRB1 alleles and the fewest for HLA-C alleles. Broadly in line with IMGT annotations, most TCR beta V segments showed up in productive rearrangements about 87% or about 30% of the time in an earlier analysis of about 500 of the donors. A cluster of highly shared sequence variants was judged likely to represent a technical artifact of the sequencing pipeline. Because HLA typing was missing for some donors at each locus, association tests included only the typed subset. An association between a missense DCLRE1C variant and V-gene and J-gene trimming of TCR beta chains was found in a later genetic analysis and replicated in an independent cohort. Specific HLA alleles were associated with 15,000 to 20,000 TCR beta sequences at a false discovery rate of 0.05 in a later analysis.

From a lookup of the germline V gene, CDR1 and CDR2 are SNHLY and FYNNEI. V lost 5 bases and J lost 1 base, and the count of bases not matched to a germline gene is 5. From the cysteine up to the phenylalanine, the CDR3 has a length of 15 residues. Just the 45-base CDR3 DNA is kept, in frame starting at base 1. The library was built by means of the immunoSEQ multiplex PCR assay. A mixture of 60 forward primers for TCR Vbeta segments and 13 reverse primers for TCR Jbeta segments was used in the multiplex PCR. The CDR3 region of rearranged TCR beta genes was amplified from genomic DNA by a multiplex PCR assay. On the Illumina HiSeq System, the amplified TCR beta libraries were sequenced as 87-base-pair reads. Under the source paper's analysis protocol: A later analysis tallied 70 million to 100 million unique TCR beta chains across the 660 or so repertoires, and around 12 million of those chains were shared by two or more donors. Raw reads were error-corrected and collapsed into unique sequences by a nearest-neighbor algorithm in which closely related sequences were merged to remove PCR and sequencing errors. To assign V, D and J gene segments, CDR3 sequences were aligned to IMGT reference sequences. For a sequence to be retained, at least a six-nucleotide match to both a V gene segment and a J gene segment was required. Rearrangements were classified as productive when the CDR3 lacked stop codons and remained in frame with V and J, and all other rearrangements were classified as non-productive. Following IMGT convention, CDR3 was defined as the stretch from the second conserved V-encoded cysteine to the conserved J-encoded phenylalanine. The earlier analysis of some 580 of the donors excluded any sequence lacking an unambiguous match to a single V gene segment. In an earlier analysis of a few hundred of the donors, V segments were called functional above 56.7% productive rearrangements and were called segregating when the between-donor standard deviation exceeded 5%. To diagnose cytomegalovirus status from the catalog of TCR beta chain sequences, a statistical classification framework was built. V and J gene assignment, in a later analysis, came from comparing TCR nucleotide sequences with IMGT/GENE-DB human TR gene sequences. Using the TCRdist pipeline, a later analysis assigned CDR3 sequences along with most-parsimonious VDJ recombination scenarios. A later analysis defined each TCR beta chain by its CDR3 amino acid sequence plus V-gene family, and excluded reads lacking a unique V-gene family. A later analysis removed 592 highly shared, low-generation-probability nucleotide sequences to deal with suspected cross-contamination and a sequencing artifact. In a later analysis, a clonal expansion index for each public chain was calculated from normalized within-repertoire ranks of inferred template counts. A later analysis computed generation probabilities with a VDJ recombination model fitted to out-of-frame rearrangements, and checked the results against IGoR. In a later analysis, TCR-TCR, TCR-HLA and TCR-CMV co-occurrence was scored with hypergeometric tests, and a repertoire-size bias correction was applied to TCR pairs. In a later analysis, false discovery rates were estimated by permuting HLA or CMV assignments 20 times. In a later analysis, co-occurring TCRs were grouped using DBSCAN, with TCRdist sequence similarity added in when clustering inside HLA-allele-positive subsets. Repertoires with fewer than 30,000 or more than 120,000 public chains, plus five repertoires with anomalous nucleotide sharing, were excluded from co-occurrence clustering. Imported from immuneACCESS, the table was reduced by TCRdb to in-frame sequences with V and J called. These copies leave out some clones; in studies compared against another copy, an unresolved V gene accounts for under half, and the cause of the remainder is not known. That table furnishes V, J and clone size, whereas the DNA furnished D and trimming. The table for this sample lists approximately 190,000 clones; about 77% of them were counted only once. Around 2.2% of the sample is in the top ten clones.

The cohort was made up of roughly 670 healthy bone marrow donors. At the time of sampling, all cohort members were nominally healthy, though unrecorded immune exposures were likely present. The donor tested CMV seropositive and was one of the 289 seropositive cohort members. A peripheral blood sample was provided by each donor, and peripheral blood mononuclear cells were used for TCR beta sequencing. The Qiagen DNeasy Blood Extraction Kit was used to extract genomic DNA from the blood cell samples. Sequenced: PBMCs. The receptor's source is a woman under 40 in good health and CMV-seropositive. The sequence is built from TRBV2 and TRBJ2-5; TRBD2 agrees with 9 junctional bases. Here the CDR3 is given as CASSSTSGPQETQYF. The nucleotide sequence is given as TGTGCCAGCAGTTCAACTAGCGGGCCCCAAGAGACCCAGTACTTC.